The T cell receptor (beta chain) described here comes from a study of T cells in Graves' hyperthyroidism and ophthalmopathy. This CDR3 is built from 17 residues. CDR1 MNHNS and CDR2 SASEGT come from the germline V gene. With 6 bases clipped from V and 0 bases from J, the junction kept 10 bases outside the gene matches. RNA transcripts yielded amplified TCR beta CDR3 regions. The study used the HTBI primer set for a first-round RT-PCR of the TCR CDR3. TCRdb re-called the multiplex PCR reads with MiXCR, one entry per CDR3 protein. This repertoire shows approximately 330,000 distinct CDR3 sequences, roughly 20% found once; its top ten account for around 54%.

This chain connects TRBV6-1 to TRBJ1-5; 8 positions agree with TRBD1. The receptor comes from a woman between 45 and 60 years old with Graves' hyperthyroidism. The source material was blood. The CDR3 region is CASSTGQAVYSNQPQHF. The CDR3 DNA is TGTGCCAGCAGCACGGGACAGGCGGTTTATAGCAATCAGCCCCAGCATTTT.